The clone carrying this T cell receptor (beta chain) was counted once. The antigen remains undetermined. V was clipped by 5 bases and J by 3 bases, with 16 bases between them. Germline-derived CDR1 and CDR2 are SGHTA and FQGNSA. The CDR3 is made up of 16 amino acids. Single viable CD3+CD4+CD8-CD45RO+ cells were sorted as the memory CD4+ T cells. Donors' CMV status reflects serum IgG against pp150, pp28, p38, p52. This entry belongs to a study of memory CD4+ T cells and cytomegalovirus serostatus. Looking at the study overall: Donors were healthy Belgian adults, under ten CMV seropositive and about two dozen seronegative. General study findings and limits: Each of approximately 73 CMV-associated TCRbeta sequences occurred in one to five individuals.

Per the study methods: Out-of-frame sequences were removed, leaving 2,204,828 distinct TCRbeta sequences. Profiling relied on immunoSEQ multiplex PCR, and the TCRdb table lists in-frame clones only, not all of them. V, J and clone size reflect that table, while D and trimming were determined from the DNA. The data show roughly 53,000 clones, roughly four fifths seen once. This receptor was taken from an adult in good health and CMV-seronegative. Input material: memory CD4+ T cells from blood. The chain carries TRBV7-2 and TRBJ2-2; no reliable D call. The CDR3 protein is CASSPDRAVDTGELFF. DNA of the CDR3: TGTGCCAGCAGCCCAGATCGGGCAGTAGACACCGGGGAGCTGTTTTTT.